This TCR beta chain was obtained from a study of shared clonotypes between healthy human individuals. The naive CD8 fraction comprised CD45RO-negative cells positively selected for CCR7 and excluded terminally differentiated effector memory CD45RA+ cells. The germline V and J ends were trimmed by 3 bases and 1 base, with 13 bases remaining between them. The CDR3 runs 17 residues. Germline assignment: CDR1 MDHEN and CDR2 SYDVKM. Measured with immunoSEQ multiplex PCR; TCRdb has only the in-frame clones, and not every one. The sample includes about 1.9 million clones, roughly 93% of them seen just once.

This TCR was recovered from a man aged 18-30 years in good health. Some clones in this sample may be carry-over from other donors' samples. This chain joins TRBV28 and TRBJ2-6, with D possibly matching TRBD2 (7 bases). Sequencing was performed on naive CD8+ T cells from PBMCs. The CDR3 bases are TGTGCCAGCAGTTTTCCAGGGGAGGGGTCTGGGGCCAACGTCCTGACTTTC. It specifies CASSFPGEGSGANVLTF.